This TCR beta chain comes out of a study of early stage breast cancer tumors. As for the study in general: ER+/PR+/HER2- status applied to about 80% of the 16 invasive breast tumors. The study's findings and limits: Compared with adjacent normal breast tissue, tumors showed 2 to 2.5-fold greater T cell density and higher clonality. Tumor and normal breast were distinguished via blood comparison in most of the 16 patients.

V lost 4 bases to trimming and J lost 8 bases; unmatched junction nucleotides: 7. The CDR3 sequence is 15 residues long. Looked up from germline, CDR1 is SGHTA and CDR2 is FQGTGA. Notes on this clone: Its antigen is still unknown.

Blood replicates held 0.5 ug DNA, tumor or normal breast approximately 1.5 ug, two each. Profiled with immunoSEQ multiplex PCR; TCRdb holds only in-frame clones, not every one. The sample holds approximately 50,000 clones, about 74% seen once. The sequence was collected from a person aged 30 to 40 with breast cancer. This chain connects TRBV7-3 to TRBJ2-6; TRBD1 matches 8 bases. Sequenced input: blood. The CDR3 DNA reads TGTGCCAGCAGCTCGGGACAGGCCCTCCCCAACGTCCTGACTTTC. This codes for CASSSGQALPNVLTF.